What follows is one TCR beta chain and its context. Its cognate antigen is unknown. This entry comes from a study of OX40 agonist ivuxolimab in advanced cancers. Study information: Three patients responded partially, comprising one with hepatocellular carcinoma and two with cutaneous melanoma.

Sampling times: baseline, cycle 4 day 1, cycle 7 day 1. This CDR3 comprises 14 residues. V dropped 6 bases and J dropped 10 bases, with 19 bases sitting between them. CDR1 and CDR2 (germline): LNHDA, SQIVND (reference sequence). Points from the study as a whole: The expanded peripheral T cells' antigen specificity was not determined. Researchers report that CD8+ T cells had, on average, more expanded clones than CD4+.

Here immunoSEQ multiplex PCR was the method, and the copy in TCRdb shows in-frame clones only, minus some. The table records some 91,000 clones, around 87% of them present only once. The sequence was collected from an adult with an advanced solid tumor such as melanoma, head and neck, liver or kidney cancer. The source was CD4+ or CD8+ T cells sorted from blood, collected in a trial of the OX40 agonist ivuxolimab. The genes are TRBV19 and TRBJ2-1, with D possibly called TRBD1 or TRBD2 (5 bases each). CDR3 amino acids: CASSRPEGRWEQFF. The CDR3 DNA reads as TGTGCCAGTAGCCGACCCGAGGGGCGGTGGGAGCAGTTCTTC.